Below are 32 T cell receptor beta chains sequenced from a single sample in a study of STAT5B mutations in CD4+ large granular lymphocyte leukemia. TCRdb's copy holds only in-frame clones and misses some; the assay was immunoSEQ multiplex PCR. The sample yields around 1,000 clones, 73% seen once. Source material: PBMCs. Receptor source: a man aged 55 to 70 with CD4+ T-cell large granular lymphocyte leukemia.

The rearrangement joins TRBV28 to TRBJ2-2; a weak D match, TRBD2 (6 bases). This CDR3 is 17 amino acids long. Trimming cost V 4 bases and J 1 base, with 16 bases left between them. The V gene's germline CDR1 is MDHEN and CDR2 SYDVKM. For the CDR3, the DNA is TGTGCCAGCAGTTACCCCCTAGGAGGGATGAACACCGGGGAGCTGTTTTTT. This translates into CASSYPLGGMNTGELFF.

In DNA form, the CDR3 reads TGTGCCAGCAGCCCGGAGCCGAACACTGAAGCTTTCTTT. Translated: CASSPEPNTEAFF. The J gene is TRBJ1-1, the V gene TRBV9; D not certain. The CDR3 totals 13 residues. Trimming left V 4 bases short and J 1 base short, with 8 bases between. CDR1 is SGDLS and CDR2 is YYNGEE in the germline V gene.

This sequence joins TRBV9 and TRBJ2-2; TRBD1 matches at 9 bases. V lost 1 base, J lost 3 bases, and 1 base stayed unmatched. There are 15 residues in the CDR3. CDR1 and CDR2 (germline): SGDLS, YYNGEE. CDR3 bases: TGTGCCAGCAGCGTAAGGGACAGGGACACCGGGGAGCTGTTTTTT. This codes for CASSVRDRDTGELFF.

The rearrangement uses TRBV7-3 and TRBJ2-5, with D uncertain. The J call could be wrong; TRBJ2-7 is a better fit for the DNA end. The CDR3 totals 15 residues. Germline V gives CDR1 SGHTA, CDR2 FQGTGA. The CDR3 sequence is CASSLRPANSYEQYF. The CDR3 DNA reads TGTGCCAGCAGCTTAAGGCCAGCCAACTCCTACGAGCAGTACTTC.

V and J are TRBV30 and TRBJ2-7; perhaps TRBD1 as D (6 bases). Germline loops: CDR1 GTSNPN, CDR2 SVGIG (reference sequence). V dropped 1 base and J dropped 6 bases, with 19 bases sitting between them. The CDR3 is 15 amino acids. The CDR3 sequence is CAWSAIGGLPREQYF. In nucleotides, the CDR3 is TGTGCCTGGAGTGCTATTGGGGGCCTCCCTCGCGAGCAGTACTTC.

This sequence joins TRBV10-2 and TRBJ1-5, with D perhaps matching TRBD1 (5 bases). The CDR3 is 13 residues long. V lost 2 bases and J 7 bases, leaving 9 bases between the germline ends. Germline lookup yields CDR1 WSHSY and CDR2 SAAADI. CDR3 coding DNA: TGCGCCAGCAGTGAGGGGGCGAGGCAGCCCCAGCATTTT. Its translation: CASSEGARQPQHF.

This clone was recorded a few times. The gene calls are TRBV2 and TRBJ1-1; no reliable D call. The germline CDR1 and CDR2 sequences are SNHLY and FYNNEI. CDR3 length: 10 amino acids. V was clipped by 8 bases and J by 1 base, with 2 bases between them. In nucleotides, the CDR3 is TGTGCCAGCGCGAACACTGAAGCTTTCTTT. The encoded protein is CASANTEAFF. Complete variable domain (other parts from reference TRBV2 and TRBJ1-1): EPEVTQTPSHQVTQMGQEVILRCVPISNHLYFYWYRQILGQKVEFLVSFYNNEISEKSEIFDDQFSVERPDGSNFTLKIRSTKLEDSAMYFCASANTEAFFGQGTRLTVV.

DNA for the CDR3: TGTGCCAGTAGTATGGGACAGGACCTGAACACTGAAGCTTTCTTT. Translating gives CASSMGQDLNTEAFF. The chain links TRBV19 to TRBJ1-1; TRBD1 aligns across 8 bases. V dropped 3 bases and J dropped 0; count of bases not matched to a gene: 3. This CDR3 spans 15 amino acids. CDR1 LNHDA and CDR2 SQIVND come from the germline V gene (reference sequence).

The rearrangement joins TRBV7-9 to TRBJ2-5; D is ambiguous. The CDR3 has 14 amino acids. Trimming took off 11 bases at V and 5 bases at J, with 21 bases between the two ends. The germline CDR1 and CDR2 sequences are SEHNR and FQNEAQ (reference sequence). CDR3 sequence: CAAEHDYPLETQYF. CDR3 DNA sequence: TGTGCCGCGGAACACGATTACCCTCTGGAGACCCAGTACTTC.

V and J are TRBV19 and TRBJ1-5; D remains unclear. The V end was cut by 5 bases, the J end by 2 bases, with 16 bases between. Looked up from germline, CDR1 is LNHDA and CDR2 is SQIVND (reference sequence). This CDR3 comprises 16 residues. In DNA form, the CDR3 reads TGTGCCAGTAGTGCCCATTCAGAGTCGGGCAATCAGCCCCAGCATTTT. This gives the protein CASSAHSESGNQPQHF.

The chain combines TRBV12-5 with TRBJ1-2; D is perhaps TRBD1 (5 bases). Between the trimmed V and J ends, which lost 1 base and 3 bases, there was a span of 12 bases. The CDR3 loop spans 15 amino acids. Germline V gene data show CDR1 as LGHNT and CDR2 as FRNRAP. The CDR3 coding sequence is TGTGCTAGTGGTTTGGCCCCCCCGGGGGACTATGGCTACACCTTC. Protein product: CASGLAPPGDYGYTF.

V and J are TRBV7-9 and TRBJ1-5, with D maybe TRBD1 (5 bases). V was cut by 4 bases and J by 4 bases, with 14 bases left in between. The CDR3 extends over 15 amino acids. Germline V lookup: CDR1 SEHNR, CDR2 FQNEAQ (reference sequence). The CDR3 nucleotides are TGTGCCAGCAGCTCTCCGACGGGACTTAATCAGCCCCAGCATTTT. It specifies CASSSPTGLNQPQHF.

The gene calls are TRBV9 and TRBJ1-1; tentative D call: TRBD1 (5 bases). CDR1 is SGDLS, CDR2 YYNGEE, per germline. Trimming removed 6 bases from V and 0 bases from J, with 12 bases in between. This CDR3 spans 14 amino acids. The CDR3 sequence is CASTREGLNTEAFF. CDR3 nucleotide sequence: TGTGCCAGCACCCGGGAGGGGCTGAACACTGAAGCTTTCTTT.

V and J are TRBV4-1 and TRBJ1-2, with D hard to call. CDR3 size: 16 residues. Germline-derived CDR1 and CDR2 are MGHRA and YSYEKL. Trimming left V 0 bases short and J 4 bases short, with 15 bases between. Here the CDR3 DNA reads TGCGCCAGCAGCCAAGAGGTCCGGCAGCCTTTCTATGGCTACACCTTC. This gives the protein CASSQEVRQPFYGYTF.

This clone counts as large. This sequence joins TRBV5-4 and TRBJ2-1, with 8 bases lining up with TRBD1. CDR1 and CDR2 from the germline V gene are SGHNT and YYREEE (reference sequence). The CDR3 has 13 residues. With 0 bases clipped from V and 13 bases from J, the junction kept 6 bases outside the gene matches. The CDR3 nucleotides are TGTGCCAGCAGCTTGGCTTCAACAGGGGGACAGTTCTTC. It translates to CASSLASTGGQFF.

J is TRBJ1-1 and V is TRBV27, with D unclear. The germline V gene encodes CDR1 MNHEY and CDR2 SMNVEV (reference sequence). Trimming pared 3 bases from V and 5 bases from J, leaving 10 bases between. CDR3 length equals 13 residues. The CDR3 sequence is CASSFSGRTEAFF. The CDR3 nucleotides read TGTGCCAGCAGTTTTTCCGGGAGGACTGAAGCTTTCTTT.

The chain employs TRBV6-5 and TRBJ2-5; TRBD1 matches 10 bases. The DNA end is more similar to TRBJ2-7, so the J call may be wrong. The CDR3 covers 14 residues. Germline V gives CDR1 MNHEY, CDR2 SVGAGI. DNA for the CDR3: TGTGCCAGCAGTACGGGACAGGGGAGTTACGAGCAGTACTTC. As protein: CASSTGQGSYEQYF.

This clone was found once. The genes are TRBV13 and TRBJ1-3, with TRBD1 identical over 7 bases. Looked up from germline, CDR1 is PRHDT and CDR2 is FYEKMQ (reference sequence). CDR3 length: 14 residues. The V segment lost 5 bases and the J segment 2 bases; nucleotides outside the gene matches: 3. The CDR3 loop reads CASSIDRAGNTIYF. The CDR3 nucleotides are TGTGCCAGCAGCATCGACAGGGCTGGAAACACCATATATTTT.

The chain joins TRBV11-2 to TRBJ1-1, with TRBD1 as a possible D gene (6 bases). The V and J ends lost 5 bases and 0 bases respectively, with 16 bases between them. This CDR3 is 16 amino acids long. Germline CDR1 SGHAT, CDR2 FQNNGV. CDR3 in DNA: TGTGCCAGCAGCCTTATATGGACAGATCTGAACACTGAAGCTTTCTTT. Translating it yields CASSLIWTDLNTEAFF. Looking up the rest from reference TRBV11-2 and TRBJ1-1 gives the full variable domain: EAGVAQSPRYKIIEKRQSVAFWCNPISGHATLYWYQQILGQGPKLLIQFQNNGVVDDSQLPKDRFSAERLKGVDSTLKIQPAKLEDSAVYLCASSLIWTDLNTEAFFGQGTRLTVV.

This chain uses TRBV27 with TRBJ1-1; possible D gene TRBD1, 5 bases. Germline CDR1 is MNHEY and CDR2 is SMNVEV (reference sequence). The length of the CDR3 is 13 residues. Trimming shortened V by 5 bases and J by 4 bases, and 11 bases separated the two germline ends. DNA for the CDR3: TGTGCCAGCAGTGCCCAGGGCTCCACTGAAGCTTTCTTT. Translation gives CASSAQGSTEAFF.

This sequence joins TRBV7-9 and TRBJ2-2, with D perhaps matching TRBD2 (5 bases). Per germline, CDR1 SEHNR and CDR2 FQNEAQ (reference sequence). V was trimmed by 4 bases and J by 5 bases, leaving 11 bases between them. The CDR3 is 14 residues long. CDR3 residues: CASSSRRETGELFF. CDR3 nucleotides: TGTGCCAGCAGCTCCCGACGGGAAACCGGGGAGCTGTTTTTT.

The rearrangement uses TRBV28 and TRBJ1-4; D unclear. This CDR3 spans 12 amino acids. V was pared by 2 bases and J by 8 bases, with 6 bases between. The germline gives CDR1 MDHEN, CDR2 SYDVKM. CDR3 DNA: TGTGCCAGCAGTTTACGTGCGGAAAAACTGTTTTTT. This gives the protein CASSLRAEKLFF.

The V gene is TRBV19, the J gene TRBJ1-4; TRBD1 matches at 7 bases. The V and J ends lost 6 bases and 5 bases, in that order; junction bases with no gene match: 6. CDR3 length: 14 amino acids. CDR1 LNHDA and CDR2 SQIVND come from the germline V gene (reference sequence). CDR3 DNA sequence: TGTGCCAGTAGGAGGGGGCAGAAAAATGAAAAACTGTTTTTT. Its protein is CASRRGQKNEKLFF.

The chain is built from TRBV7-6 and TRBJ2-6; 10 bases agree with TRBD2. The CDR3 consists of 19 residues. The J segment lost 0 bases and the V segment lost 4 bases, leaving 9 bases of the junction unmatched. The germline V gene has CDR1 SGHVS and CDR2 FNYEAQ. The CDR3 nucleotides read TGTGCCAGCAGCTCCGACCTAGCGGGGGCGTACTCTGGGGCCAACGTCCTGACTTTC. It yields the protein CASSSDLAGAYSGANVLTF.

By sample fraction, this clone is medium-sized (0.01 to 0.1%). The chain joins TRBV4-3 to TRBJ1-2; D may be TRBD1 (6 bases). V shed 4 bases and J shed 1 base, with 16 bases lying between them. In germline, CDR1 is LGHNA, CDR2 YSLEER. This CDR3 spans 16 amino acids. The CDR3 reads CASSPRGGQGNYGYTF. In nucleotides, the CDR3 is TGCGCCAGCAGCCCCCGGGGGGGGCAGGGTAACTATGGCTACACCTTC.

This chain connects TRBV5-4 to TRBJ1-6; D unclear. The V end was cut by 5 bases, the J end by 9 bases, with 12 bases between. The germline gives CDR1 SGHNT, CDR2 YYREEE (reference sequence). There are 13 residues in the CDR3. The CDR3 coding sequence is TGTGCCAGCAGTTTAATTACCGGTTCACCCCTCCACTTT. It encodes CASSLITGSPLHF.

This clone was found a few times. The V and J genes are TRBV7-9 and TRBJ1-2; a possible D gene is TRBD1 (5 bases). Between the trimmed V and J ends, which lost 3 bases and 11 bases, there was a span of 13 bases. The CDR3 length is 12 residues. Germline-derived CDR1 and CDR2 are SEHNR and FQNEAQ (reference sequence). CDR3 sequence (DNA): TGTGCCAGCAGCTTGGGGACGGAGAGATACACCTTC. This encodes CASSLGTERYTF.

This clone occurred once. The chain carries TRBV5-1 and TRBJ2-7; 7 bases line up with TRBD1. Germline CDR1 and CDR2: SGHRS and YFSETQ. The CDR3 sequence is 13 residues long. The V gene end was trimmed by 4 bases and the J gene end by 2 bases; junction bases not matched to a gene: 3. CDR3: CASSAGTAYEQYF. The CDR3 DNA reads as TGCGCCAGCAGCGCCGGGACAGCCTACGAGCAGTACTTC.

V usage is TRBV9 and J usage is TRBJ1-3; no clear D. The germline CDR1 and CDR2 sequences are SGDLS and YYNGEE. The CDR3 consists of 15 residues. V gave up 2 bases and J gave up 0 bases, with 9 bases separating them. CDR3 nucleotides: TGTGCCAGCAGCGTTGACGGGATCTCTGGAAACACCATATATTTT. This codes for CASSVDGISGNTIYF.

This clone has only a few counts. Mismatch with germline at one junction end may stem from a read error. The chain is built from TRBV10-3 and TRBJ1-1; perhaps TRBD1 as D (5 bases). Germline CDR1 reads ENHRY; CDR2 reads SYGVKD. The CDR3 covers 13 residues. The CDR3 loop is CASSAQGSTEAFF. CDR3 nucleotides: TGTGCCAGCAGTGCCCAGGGCTCCACTGAAGCTTTCTTT.

The chain joins TRBV28 to TRBJ2-7, with D uncertain. V lost 5 bases, J lost 6 bases, and 17 bases lay in between. The CDR3 length is 14 residues. Germline CDR1 reads MDHEN; CDR2 reads SYDVKM. The CDR3 loop reads CASSPTLGSGEQYF. CDR3 DNA sequence: TGTGCCAGCAGTCCCACGTTAGGTTCGGGCGAGCAGTACTTC.

This clone was seen a single time. The V gene is TRBV9, the J gene TRBJ2-1; 7 bases line up with TRBD2. Germline CDR1 is SGDLS and CDR2 is YYNGEE. The junction had 10 bases not matched to a gene; V was cut back by 4 bases and J by 15 bases. The CDR3 is 12 amino acids. In nucleotides, the CDR3 is TGTGCCAGCAGCCTGAGACTGGGAGGGCTGTTCTTC. It specifies CASSLRLGGLFF.